These 20 T cell receptor beta chains originate from one sample sequenced in a study of T cells in localized non-small cell lung cancer. TCRdb keeps only in-frame clones here, not all; method: immunoSEQ multiplex PCR. Of around 34,000 clones listed, roughly 93% are singletons. This sample comprised peripheral blood, obtained before any cancer treatment. The receptor source for this set is a female donor older than 55 with stage I lung adenocarcinoma.

The rearrangement links TRBV6-5 to TRBJ1-1, with D possibly being TRBD1 (5 bases). Germline V CDR1 and CDR2: MNHEY, SVGAGI. This CDR3 region has 15 residues. Trimming took 0 bases from V and 4 from J, leaving 12 bases between them. This chain's CDR3 is CASSYSPGGGTEAFF. The CDR3 nucleotides are TGTGCCAGCAGTTACTCCCCCGGGGGGGGCACTGAAGCTTTCTTT.

The gene calls are TRBV10-3 and TRBJ2-5; tentatively, D is TRBD2 (6 bases). Trimming cost V 2 bases and J 2 bases, with 15 bases left between them. There are 16 residues in the CDR3. The germline V gene encodes CDR1 ENHRY and CDR2 SYGVKD. DNA for the CDR3: TGTGCCATCAGTGAGGGACTCGGAGGGGAACAAGAGACCCAGTACTTC. This gives the protein CAISEGLGGEQETQYF.

The V gene is TRBV9, the J gene TRBJ2-5; D gene uncertain. Germline V lookup: CDR1 SGDLS, CDR2 YYNGEE. V was shortened by 0 bases and J by 2 bases, with 8 bases between the two germline ends. The CDR3 is 14 residues long. The CDR3 reads CASSVAGLQETQYF. CDR3 sequence (DNA): TGTGCCAGCAGCGTAGCCGGGTTGCAAGAGACCCAGTACTTC.

This sequence joins TRBV5-1 and TRBJ2-6; D not resolved. This CDR3 spans 15 amino acids. Germline assignment: CDR1 SGHRS and CDR2 YFSETQ. Deletions cut 0 bases from V and 0 bases from J, with 4 bases between. Here the CDR3 reads CASSLVYSGANVLTF. DNA for the CDR3: TGCGCCAGCAGCTTGGTTTACTCTGGGGCCAACGTCCTGACTTTC.

This clone came up once. The gene calls are TRBV28 and TRBJ2-7; 7 bases fit TRBD1. The germline V gene has CDR1 MDHEN and CDR2 SYDVKM. The CDR3 is made up of 12 amino acids. J gave up 6 bases and V 6 bases, and 5 bases lay outside the gene matches. CDR3: CASSGDRAEQYV. The CDR3 DNA follows: TGTGCCAGCAGCGGTGACAGGGCCGAGCAGTACGTC.

V is TRBV6-1 and J is TRBJ1-1; 7 bases fit TRBD1. V lost 6 bases and J lost 3; bases outside the gene matches: 10. Germline CDR1 is MNHNS and CDR2 is SASEGT. The CDR3 runs 15 residues. Here the CDR3 reads CASRKTTGWDTEAFF. The CDR3, as DNA: TGTGCCAGCAGGAAAACGACAGGGTGGGACACTGAAGCTTTCTTT.

V and J are TRBV28 and TRBJ1-2; weak D call: TRBD1 (6 bases). The V gene's germline CDR1 is MDHEN and CDR2 SYDVKM. With 9 bases removed from V and 4 bases from J, the gap between germline ends came to 12 bases. The CDR3 loop spans 12 amino acids. The CDR3 region has the DNA TGTGCCAGTAACAGGGCGCTCTATGGCTACACCTTC. It yields the protein CASNRALYGYTF.

The chain has TRBV5-8 and TRBJ1-5; D remains ambiguous. V was shortened by 4 bases and J by 6 bases, with 17 bases between the two germline ends. Germline V lookup: CDR1 SGHTS, CDR2 YDEGEE. There are 15 residues in the CDR3. In DNA, the CDR3 is TGTGCCAGCAGCAAAGAGTCGGTCTTCAGTCAGCCCCAGCATTTT. Translating it yields CASSKESVFSQPQHF.

The chain couples TRBV28 to TRBJ2-6; 9 bases are shared with TRBD2. With 11 bases clipped from V and 4 bases from J, the junction kept 12 bases outside the gene matches. CDR3 length equals 16 residues. CDR1 and CDR2 from the germline V gene are MDHEN and SYDVKM. Written as DNA, the CDR3 is TGTGCCCATGAGCGGGGGGTAACTCCCGGGGCCAACGTCCTGACTTTC. Translating it yields CAHERGVTPGANVLTF.

This chain links TRBV11-2 with TRBJ1-1, with D hard to call. The CDR3 sequence is 16 residues long. The germline V and J ends were trimmed by 5 bases and 0 bases, with 16 bases remaining between them. Germline V gene sequence: CDR1 SGHAT, CDR2 FQNNGV. CDR3 region: CASSPRHPRMNTEAFF. CDR3 DNA: TGTGCCAGCAGCCCCCGACATCCCCGCATGAACACTGAAGCTTTCTTT.

The rearrangement links TRBV7-9 to TRBJ2-2; D not certain. Germline CDR1 SEHNR, CDR2 FQNEAQ (reference sequence). The CDR3 is 14 amino acids. V was cut by 4 bases and J by 0 bases, with 6 bases left in between. The CDR3 sequence: CASSWETNTGELFF. The CDR3 DNA is TGTGCCAGCAGCTGGGAAACGAACACCGGGGAGCTGTTTTTT.

The V gene is TRBV29-1, the J gene TRBJ2-1; TRBD1 aligns across 7 bases. The CDR3 has 11 amino acids. V gave up 7 bases and J gave up 6 bases; unmatched junction bases: 3. CDR1 SQVTM and CDR2 ANQGSEA come from the germline V gene. The CDR3 protein is CSGGQVNEQFF. CDR3 coding DNA: TGCAGCGGTGGACAGGTCAATGAGCAGTTCTTC.

Notes on this clone: Its ends do not fully match the called genes, so a read error is possible. The V call is TRBV7-7, the J call TRBJ2-7; possible D gene TRBD1, 6 bases. This CDR3 contains 13 residues. CDR1 and CDR2 (germline): SSHAT, FNYEAQ (reference sequence). In DNA form, the CDR3 reads TGTGCTAGCAGCTCGCAACAGGGCGGCGAGCAGTACTTC. This codes for CASSSQQGGEQYF.

The V and J genes are TRBV11-2 and TRBJ2-7; D may be TRBD1 (6 bases). V lost 1 base and J lost 2, with 9 bases in between. The CDR3 spans 14 residues. Per the germline V gene, CDR1 is SGHAT and CDR2 is FQNNGV. CDR3 in DNA: TGTGCCAGCAGCTTAGGAACAGGGACCTACGAGCAGTACTTC. It yields the protein CASSLGTGTYEQYF.

A few counts support this clone. The J gene is TRBJ2-3, the V gene TRBV5-4; no reliable D call. V gave up 0 bases and J gave up 2 bases, with 10 bases separating them. The CDR3 loop spans 15 amino acids. CDR1 and CDR2 (germline): SGHNT, YYREEE (reference sequence). For the CDR3, the DNA is TGTGCCAGCAGCTTGGTTGGGCAGAACACAGATACGCAGTATTTT. It codes for CASSLVGQNTDTQYF.

This chain joins TRBV9 and TRBJ2-3, with 10 bases fitting TRBD1. Germline V gene sequence: CDR1 SGDLS, CDR2 YYNGEE. The ends lost 3 bases at V and 3 bases at J; junction bases unmatched: 10. This CDR3 comprises 17 residues. The DNA for the CDR3 is TGTGCCAGCAGCGCTACTAGACAGGGGGCCGGTACAGATACGCAGTATTTT. It translates to CASSATRQGAGTDTQYF.

This clone has only one observation. V and J are TRBV10-3 and TRBJ2-5, with 8 bases aligning to TRBD2. The V gene end was trimmed by 10 bases and the J gene end by 1 base; junction bases not matched to a gene: 8. This CDR3 region has 14 residues. Germline loops: CDR1 ENHRY, CDR2 SYGVKD. CDR3 loop: CASRRGGSQETQYF. The CDR3 region has the DNA TGTGCCAGCAGGCGCGGGGGGAGCCAAGAGACCCAGTACTTC.

V is TRBV6-6 and J is TRBJ1-4; D uncertain. Looked up from germline, CDR1 is MNHNY and CDR2 is SVGAGI (reference sequence). The CDR3 has 14 residues. Trimming pared 6 bases from V and 3 bases from J, leaving 11 bases between. The CDR3 DNA sequence: TGTGCCAGCAGCGGAACAGCGGCTAATGAAAAACTGTTTTTT. Amino acid sequence: CASSGTAANEKLFF.

The chain recombines TRBV7-9 with TRBJ1-1; TRBD1 matches 8 bases. CDR1 SEHNR and CDR2 FQNEAQ come from the germline V gene (reference sequence). Germline trimming cut 5 bases from V and 7 bases from J; bases unmatched to any gene: 6. This CDR3 has 13 residues. CDR3 nucleotides: TGTGCCAGCAGCGAGGGACAGGTTGTTGAAGCTTTCTTT. Encoded protein: CASSEGQVVEAFF.

This chain joins TRBV15 and TRBJ2-7; 10 nucleotides line up with TRBD2. Trimming took 3 bases from V and 6 from J; bases not matched to a gene: 8. This CDR3 spans 15 amino acids. Germline V gene sequence: CDR1 LNHNV, CDR2 YYDKDF (reference sequence). CDR3 sequence: CATSSEGGTSAEQYV. CDR3 DNA: TGTGCCACCAGCAGCGAAGGGGGGACTAGCGCCGAGCAGTACGTC.